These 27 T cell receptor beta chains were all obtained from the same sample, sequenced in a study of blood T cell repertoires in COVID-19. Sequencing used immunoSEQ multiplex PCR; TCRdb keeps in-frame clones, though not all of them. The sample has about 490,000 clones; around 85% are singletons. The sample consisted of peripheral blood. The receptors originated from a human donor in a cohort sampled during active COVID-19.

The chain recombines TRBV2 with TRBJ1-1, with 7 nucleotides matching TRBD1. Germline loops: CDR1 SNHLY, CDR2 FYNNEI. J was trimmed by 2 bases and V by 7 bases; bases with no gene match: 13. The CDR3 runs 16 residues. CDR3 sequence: CASNFFSDRSNTEAFF. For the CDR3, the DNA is TGTGCCAGCAATTTCTTCTCGGACAGGAGCAACACTGAAGCTTTCTTT.

The CDR3 protein is CASSLRNTGDVQFF. CDR3 coding DNA: TGTGCCAGCAGCCTTCGAAACACAGGGGATGTTCAGTTCTTC. The chain is built from TRBV3-1 (or the pseudogene TRBV3-2) and TRBJ2-1; 7 positions match TRBD1. This CDR3 comprises 14 residues. The germline V gene encodes CDR1 LGHDT and CDR2 YNNKEL (reference sequence). V shed 4 bases and J 13 bases; nucleotides not matched to a gene: 13.

CDR3 loop: CASNLSPISSYDYGYEQYF. CDR3 DNA sequence: TGTGCCAGTAATTTGTCTCCCATTAGCTCCTACGATTATGGCTACGAGCAGTACTTC. The genes are TRBV28 and TRBJ2-7; D not resolved. CDR3 length: 19 residues. Germline V CDR1 and CDR2: MDHEN, SYDVKM. Trimming removed 9 bases at V and 3 bases at J, with 33 bases between.

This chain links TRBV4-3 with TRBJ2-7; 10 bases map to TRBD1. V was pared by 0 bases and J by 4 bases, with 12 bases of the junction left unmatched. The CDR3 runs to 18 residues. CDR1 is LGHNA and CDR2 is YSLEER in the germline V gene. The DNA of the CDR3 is TGCGCCAGCAGCCAAGAATTCATAGGGACAGGGGTCGGTTACGAGCAGTACTTC. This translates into CASSQEFIGTGVGYEQYF.

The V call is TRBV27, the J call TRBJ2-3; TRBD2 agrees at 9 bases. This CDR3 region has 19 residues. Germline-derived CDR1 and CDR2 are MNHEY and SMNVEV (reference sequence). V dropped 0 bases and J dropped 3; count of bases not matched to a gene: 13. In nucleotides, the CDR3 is TGTGCCAGCAGTTTATCGGTTGGCGGGAGGGGCTCACGGACAGATACGCAGTATTTT. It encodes CASSLSVGGRGSRTDTQYF.

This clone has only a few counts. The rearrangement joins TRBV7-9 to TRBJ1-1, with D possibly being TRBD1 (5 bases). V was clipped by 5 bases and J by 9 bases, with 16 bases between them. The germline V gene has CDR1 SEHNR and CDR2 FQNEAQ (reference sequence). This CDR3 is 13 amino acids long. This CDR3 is CASSLTEKGKAFF. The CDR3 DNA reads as TGTGCCAGCAGCCTGACAGAGAAGGGAAAAGCTTTCTTT.

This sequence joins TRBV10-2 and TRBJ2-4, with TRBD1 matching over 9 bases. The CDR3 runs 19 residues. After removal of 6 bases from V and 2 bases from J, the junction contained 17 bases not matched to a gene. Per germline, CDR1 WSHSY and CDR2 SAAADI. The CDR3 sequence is CASREGALWGQGPKNIQYF. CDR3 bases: TGCGCCAGCAGGGAGGGGGCCTTGTGGGGACAGGGACCCAAAAACATTCAGTACTTC.

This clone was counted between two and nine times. The CDR3 region is CASSPGLSYGYTF. In nucleotides, the CDR3 is TGTGCCAGCAGCCCCGGACTGTCCTATGGCTACACCTTC. This chain uses TRBV2 with TRBJ1-2, with no clear D. The V end lost 6 bases, the J end lost 4 bases, and 12 bases lay between the germline ends. The CDR3 sequence is 13 residues long. Germline assignment: CDR1 SNHLY and CDR2 FYNNEI.

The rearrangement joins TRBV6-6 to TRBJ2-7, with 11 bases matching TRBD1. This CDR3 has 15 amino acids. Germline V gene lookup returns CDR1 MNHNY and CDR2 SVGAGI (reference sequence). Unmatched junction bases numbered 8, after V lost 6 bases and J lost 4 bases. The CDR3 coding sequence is TGTGCCAGCAGCGACCCGGGACAGGGGGGTTACGAGCAGTACTTC. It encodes CASSDPGQGGYEQYF.

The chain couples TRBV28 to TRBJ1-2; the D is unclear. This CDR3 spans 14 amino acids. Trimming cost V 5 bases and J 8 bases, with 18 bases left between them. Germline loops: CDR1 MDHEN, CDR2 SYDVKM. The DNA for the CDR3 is TGTGCCAGCAGTCCCCCCGCAATTAGATGGGGCTACACCTTC. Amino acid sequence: CASSPPAIRWGYTF.

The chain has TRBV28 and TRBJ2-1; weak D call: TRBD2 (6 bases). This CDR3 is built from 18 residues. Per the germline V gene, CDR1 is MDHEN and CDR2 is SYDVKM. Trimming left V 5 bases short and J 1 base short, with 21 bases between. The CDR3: CASSPVRRASGSYNEQFF. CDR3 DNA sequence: TGTGCCAGCAGTCCTGTTAGAAGGGCGAGCGGGTCCTACAATGAGCAGTTCTTC. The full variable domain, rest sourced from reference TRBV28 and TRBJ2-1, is DVKVTQSSRYLVKRTGEKVFLECVQDMDHENMFWYRQDPGLGLRLIYFSYDVKMKEKGDIPEGYSVSREKKERFSLILESASTNQTSMYLCASSPVRRASGSYNEQFFGPGTRLTVL.

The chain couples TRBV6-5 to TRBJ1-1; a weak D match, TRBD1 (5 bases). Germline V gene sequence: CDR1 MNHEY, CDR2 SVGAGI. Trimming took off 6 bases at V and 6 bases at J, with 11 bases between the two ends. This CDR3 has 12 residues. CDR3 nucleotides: TGTGCCAGCAGACTCAGGGTTTCTGAAGCTTTCTTT. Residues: CASRLRVSEAFF.

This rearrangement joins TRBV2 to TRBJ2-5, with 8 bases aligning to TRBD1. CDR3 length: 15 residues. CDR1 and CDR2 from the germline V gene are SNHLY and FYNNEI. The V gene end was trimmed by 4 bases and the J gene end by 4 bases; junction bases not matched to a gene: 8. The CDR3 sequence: CASSAQPGTGETQYF. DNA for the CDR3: TGTGCCAGCAGTGCCCAACCCGGGACAGGAGAGACCCAGTACTTC.

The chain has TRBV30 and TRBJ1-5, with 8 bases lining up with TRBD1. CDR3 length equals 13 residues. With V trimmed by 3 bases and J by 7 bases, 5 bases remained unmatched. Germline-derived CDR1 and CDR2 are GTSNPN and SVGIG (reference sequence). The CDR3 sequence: CAWSQGAEQPQHF. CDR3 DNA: TGTGCCTGGAGCCAGGGGGCTGAGCAGCCCCAGCATTTT.

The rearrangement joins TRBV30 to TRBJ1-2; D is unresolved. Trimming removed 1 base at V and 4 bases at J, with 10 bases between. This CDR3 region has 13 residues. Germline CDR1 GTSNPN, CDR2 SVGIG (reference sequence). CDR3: CAWSGATVYGYTF. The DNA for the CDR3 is TGTGCCTGGAGTGGGGCAACCGTCTATGGCTACACCTTC.

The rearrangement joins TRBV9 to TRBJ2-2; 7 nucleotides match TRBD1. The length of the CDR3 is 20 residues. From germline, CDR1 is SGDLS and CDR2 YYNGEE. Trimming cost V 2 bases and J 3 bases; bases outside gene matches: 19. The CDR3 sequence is CASSVGLLGTDRADTGELFF. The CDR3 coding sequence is TGTGCCAGCAGCGTGGGTTTACTTGGGACAGACAGGGCGGACACCGGGGAGCTGTTTTTT.

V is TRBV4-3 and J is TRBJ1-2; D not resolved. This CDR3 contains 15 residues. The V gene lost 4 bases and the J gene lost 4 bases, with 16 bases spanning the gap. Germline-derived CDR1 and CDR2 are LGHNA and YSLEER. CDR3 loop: CASSPEYGVLYGYTF. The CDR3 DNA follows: TGCGCCAGCAGCCCAGAATACGGGGTTCTCTATGGCTACACCTTC.

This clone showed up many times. The CDR3 nucleotides are TGTGCCAGCAGCCAAGATTTAAACACTGAAGCTTTCTTT. It encodes CASSQDLNTEAFF. The V gene is TRBV4-2, the J gene TRBJ1-1, with unresolved D. CDR3 size: 13 residues. CDR1 and CDR2 (germline): LGHNA, YNFKEQ. V lost 0 bases, J lost 2 bases, and 4 bases lay in between.

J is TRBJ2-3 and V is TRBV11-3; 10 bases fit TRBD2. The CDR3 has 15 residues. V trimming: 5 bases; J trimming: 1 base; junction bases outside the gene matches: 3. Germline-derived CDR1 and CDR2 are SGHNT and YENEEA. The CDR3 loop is CASSATSGGTDTQYF. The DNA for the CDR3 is TGTGCCAGCAGCGCAACTAGCGGGGGCACAGATACGCAGTATTTT.

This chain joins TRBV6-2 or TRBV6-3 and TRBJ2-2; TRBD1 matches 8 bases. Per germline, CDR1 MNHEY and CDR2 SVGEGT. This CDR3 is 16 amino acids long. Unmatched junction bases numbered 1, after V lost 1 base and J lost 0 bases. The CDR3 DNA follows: TGTGCCAGCAGTTACTGGGGACAGGCGAACACCGGGGAGCTGTTTTTT. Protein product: CASSYWGQANTGELFF.

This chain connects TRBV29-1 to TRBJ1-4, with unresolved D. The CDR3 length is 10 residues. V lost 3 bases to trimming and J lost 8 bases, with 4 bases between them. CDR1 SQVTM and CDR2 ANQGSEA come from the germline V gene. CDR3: CSVEEEKLFF. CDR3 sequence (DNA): TGCAGCGTTGAGGAGGAAAAACTGTTTTTT. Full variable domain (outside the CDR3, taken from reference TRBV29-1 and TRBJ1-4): SAVISQKPSRDICQRGTSLTIQCQVDSQVTMMFWYRQQPGQSLTLIATANQGSEATYESGFVIDKFPISRPNLTFSTLTVSNMSPEDSSIYLCSVEEEKLFFGSGTQLSVL.

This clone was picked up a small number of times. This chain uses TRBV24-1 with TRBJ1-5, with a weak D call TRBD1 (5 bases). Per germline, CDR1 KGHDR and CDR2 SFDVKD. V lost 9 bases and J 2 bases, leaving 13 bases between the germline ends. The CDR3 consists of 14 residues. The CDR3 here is CATGGGRGNQPQHF. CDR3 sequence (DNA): TGTGCCACCGGGGGAGGCCGGGGCAATCAGCCCCAGCATTTT.

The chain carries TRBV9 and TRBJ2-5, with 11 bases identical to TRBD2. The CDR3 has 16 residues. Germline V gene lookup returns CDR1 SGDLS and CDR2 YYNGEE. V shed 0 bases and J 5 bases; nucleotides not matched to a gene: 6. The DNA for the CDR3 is TGTGCCAGCAGCGTAGATAGCGGGAGGGCCCTGGAGACCCAGTACTTC. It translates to CASSVDSGRALETQYF.

The CDR3 DNA is TGCGCCAGCAGCCCGCTTGGACAGGGGGCTCGTTCCGGGGAGCTGTTTTTT. Amino acid sequence: CASSPLGQGARSGELFF. The V gene is TRBV5-1, the J gene TRBJ2-2; 11 bases match TRBD1. Germline V gene lookup returns CDR1 SGHRS and CDR2 YFSETQ. The V and J ends lost 4 bases and 6 bases, in that order; junction bases with no gene match: 11. The CDR3 contains 17 residues.

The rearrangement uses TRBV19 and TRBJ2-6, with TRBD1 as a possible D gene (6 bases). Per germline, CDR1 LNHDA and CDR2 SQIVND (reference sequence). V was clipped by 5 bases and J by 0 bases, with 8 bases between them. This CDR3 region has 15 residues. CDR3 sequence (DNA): TGTGCCAGTAGTGTACAGGGCTCTGGGGCCAACGTCCTGACTTTC. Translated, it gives CASSVQGSGANVLTF. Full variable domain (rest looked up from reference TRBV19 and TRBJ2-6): DGGITQSPKYLFRKEGQNVTLSCEQNLNHDAMYWYRQDPGQGLRLIYYSQIVNDFQKGDIAEGYSVSREKKESFPLTVTSAQKNPTAFYLCASSVQGSGANVLTFGAGSRLTVL.

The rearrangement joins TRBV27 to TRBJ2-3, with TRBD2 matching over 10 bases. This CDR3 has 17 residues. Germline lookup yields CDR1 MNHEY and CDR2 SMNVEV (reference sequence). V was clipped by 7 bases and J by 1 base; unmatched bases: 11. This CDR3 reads CASIDTLGLAGTDTQYF. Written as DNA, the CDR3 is TGTGCCAGCATAGATACACTTGGACTAGCGGGCACAGATACGCAGTATTTT.

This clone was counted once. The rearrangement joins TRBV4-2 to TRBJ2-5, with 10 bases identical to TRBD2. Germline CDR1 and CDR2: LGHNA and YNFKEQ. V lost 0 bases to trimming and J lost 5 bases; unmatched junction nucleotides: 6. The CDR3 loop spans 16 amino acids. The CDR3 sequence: CASSQDPSGRYETQYF. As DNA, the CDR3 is TGTGCCAGCAGCCAAGACCCTAGCGGGAGATATGAGACCCAGTACTTC.